This TCR beta chain was sequenced in a study of regulatory T cells in long-lasting Graves disease. General study points: Limited samples may have lowered accuracy.

Germline V gene sequence: CDR1 MNHEY, CDR2 SVGEGT. Trimming stripped 10 bases from V and 4 bases from J, with 11 bases between. The CDR3 contains 11 residues. Arm-PCR of CDR3 regions and iRepertoire HTBI primers were used to build TCR beta libraries. TCRdb processed the multiplex PCR reads anew with MiXCR; each CDR3 protein has one entry. The sample lists a few hundred thousand distinct CDR3 sequences; 15% to 20% were seen once. Time point noted: newly diagnosed GD, antithyroid drugs for less than 3 months. PBMC-extracted RNA yielded the TCR library. Of note for this clonotype: Its antigen is not identified.

The sample was also reused in another study, on T cells in Graves' hyperthyroidism and ophthalmopathy.

This TCR came from a woman under 30 with Graves disease. The rearrangement uses TRBV6-2 or TRBV6-3 and TRBJ2-7; D not resolved. The input for sequencing was peripheral blood mononuclear cells (PBMCs), taken at new diagnosis, from a patient treated with antithyroid drugs. The CDR3 spells CATSSLYEQYF. The CDR3 DNA follows: TGTGCCACCTCTTCATTATACGAGCAGTACTTC.